A selection of T cell receptor beta chains follows, all from one sample in a study of T cell changes during pregnancy in multiple sclerosis. The method was immunoSEQ multiplex PCR; TCRdb's version includes in-frame clones alone and lacks a portion of them. Among about 89,000 clones listed, approximately 94% were seen once. The source material was peripheral blood, sampled in the third trimester of pregnancy. These receptors came from a female donor with multiple sclerosis, enrolled in a pregnancy study. The CDR3 runs from the conserved cysteine through the conserved F or W. A D gene is named only where the DNA matches it firmly. Part of the rows lack a size; the others show once, few, many or a class for expanded clones.

abundance	len	d_gene	j_gene	v_gene	CDR3nt	CDR3aa
.	15	.	TRBJ1-1	TRBV19	TGTGCCAGTAGTATACGAGGAGGGGCAAACACTGAAGCTTTCTTT	CASSIRGGANTEAFF
.	13	.	TRBJ1-5	TRBV15	TGTGCCACCAGCAGAGATAGGGGACAGCCCCAGCATTTT	CATSRDRGQPQHF
.	15	TRBD1	TRBJ1-6	TRBV4-1	TGCGCCAGCAGCCAAGGAGACAGGGAACTCTCACCCCTCCACTTT	CASSQGDRELSPLHF
.	17	.	TRBJ1-1	TRBV2	TGTGCCAGCAGTGATTTACCCACCGTCACGACACGAATAGAAGCTTTCTTT	CASSDLPTVTTRIEAFF
.	14	TRBD1	TRBJ1-1	TRBV6-5	TGTGCCAGCAGACGGGACAGACTGAACACTGAAGCTTTCTTT	CASRRDRLNTEAFF
.	16	.	TRBJ2-7	TRBV27	TGTGCCAGCAGTACCCTCACACTCATGGCAGCAGGCGAGCAGTACTTC	CASSTLTLMAAGEQYF
.	12	.	TRBJ2-7	TRBV27	TGTGCCAGCAGTTTCGGGGGGCCCGAGCAGTACTTC	CASSFGGPEQYF
.	14	TRBD2	TRBJ2-1	TRBV19	TGTGCCAGTAGTTACGTAGCGGGAGAAAATGAGCAGTTCTTC	CASSYVAGENEQFF
.	16	TRBD1	TRBJ2-1	TRBV7-3	TGTGCCAGCAGCTTAGTCGGGACAGGGGGATACAATGAGCAGTTCTTC	CASSLVGTGGYNEQFF
.	14	TRBD1	TRBJ2-7	TRBV27	TGTGCCAGCAGCTGGACAGGGTCGGGGTACGAGCAGTACTTC	CASSWTGSGYEQYF
.	13	TRBD2	TRBJ2-7	TRBV19	TGTGCCAGTAGTCTGGGACTAGCCGCCGAGCAGTACTTC	CASSLGLAAEQYF
.	14	TRBD1	TRBJ2-5	TRBV4-2	TGTGCCAGCAGCCAAGGGACAGGGGAGGAGACCCAGTACTTC	CASSQGTGEETQYF
.	14	.	TRBJ1-5	TRBV7-2	TGTGCCAGCAGCTTAGGGGCAGGGAATCAGCCCCAGCATTTT	CASSLGAGNQPQHF
.	15	.	TRBJ1-5	TRBV4-1	TGCGCCAGCAGCCAAGGTCTGGACAGAAATCAGCCCCAGCATTTT	CASSQGLDRNQPQHF
.	18	.	TRBJ1-1	TRBV4-2	TGTGCCAGCAGCCAAGTTCCCATGTCGGGTCGGGAGTACACTGAAGCTTTCTTT	CASSQVPMSGREYTEAFF
.	16	TRBD1	TRBJ2-2	TRBV4-1	TGCGCCAGCAGCCAAAGACAGGGAACGAACACCGGGGAGCTGTTTTTT	CASSQRQGTNTGELFF
.	16	TRBD2	TRBJ2-3	TRBV9	TGTGCCAGCAGCCCCAGAGCGGGAGGGCCCACAGATACGCAGTATTTT	CASSPRAGGPTDTQYF
.	13	.	TRBJ2-1	TRBV27	TGTGCCAGCAGTTTACAGGGGCGGGGGGAGCAGTTCTTC	CASSLQGRGEQFF
.	14	TRBD1	TRBJ2-1	TRBV2	TGTGCCAGCAGCGAACGGGACAGGCTCAATGAGCAGTTCTTC	CASSERDRLNEQFF
.	17	TRBD2	TRBJ2-1	TRBV12-5	TGTGCTAGTGGTTTGGTAAGGGCGGGAGCCCTGGGCAATGAGCAGTTCTTC	CASGLVRAGALGNEQFF
once	15	TRBD1	TRBJ2-2	TRBV29-1	TGCAGCGTCGCCGGGACAGGGACGAACACCGGGGAGCTGTTTTTT	CSVAGTGTNTGELFF
.	14	.	TRBJ1-5	TRBV10-3	TGTGCCATCGGGCCTTACAACAGCAATCAGCCCCAGCATTTT	CAIGPYNSNQPQHF
.	16	.	TRBJ2-1	TRBV5-1	TGCGCCAGCAGCTTGGCGTCGGGTAATCCCTACAATGAGCAGTTCTTC	CASSLASGNPYNEQFF
.	14	TRBD2	TRBJ2-5	TRBV30	TGTGCCTTTCGACTAGCGGGAGGTCAAGAGACCCAGTACTTC	CAFRLAGGQETQYF
.	13	.	TRBJ2-5	TRBV5-4	TGTGCCAGCAGCCCCGAGTACCAAGAGACCCAGTACTTC	CASSPEYQETQYF
once	15	TRBD2	TRBJ2-1	TRBV18	TGTGCCAGCTCACCACCGGCTAGCGGGTGGGATGAGCAGTTCTTC	CASSPPASGWDEQFF
.	12	TRBD1	TRBJ2-7	TRBV29-1	TGCAGCGTTGGGGACAGGGCTTACGAGCAGTACTTC	CSVGDRAYEQYF
.	15	.	TRBJ2-1	TRBV4-3	TGCGCCAGCAGCCAAGGAACCGCTAGCTACAATGAGCAGTTCTTC	CASSQGTASYNEQFF
.	17	TRBD2	TRBJ2-7	TRBV9	TGTGCCAGCAGCGTAGGGGGGATCCTAGCGGGAGAGGGTGAGCAGTACTTC	CASSVGGILAGEGEQYF
.	19	TRBD2	TRBJ2-3	TRBV7-9	TGTGCCAGCAGCTTGCCGTCGAGCGGGAGTGAAGAGAGCACAGATACGCAGTATTTT	CASSLPSSGSEESTDTQYF
once	15	TRBD1	TRBJ2-7	TRBV27	TGTGCCAGCAGTTTACGGACAGGGAGCTCCTACGAGCAGTACTTC	CASSLRTGSSYEQYF
.	14	.	TRBJ2-7	TRBV7-2	TGTGCCAGCAGCTGGGGCCCCTCGGCGAACGAGCAGTACTTC	CASSWGPSANEQYF
.	13	.	TRBJ2-3	TRBV19	TGTGCCAGTGGCCCCTCGGGAGTGGATACGCAGTATTTT	CASGPSGVDTQYF
.	14	.	TRBJ2-7	TRBV18	TGTGCCAGCTCACCACGAAGGACAGAGGACGAGCAGTACTTC	CASSPRRTEDEQYF
.	15	.	TRBJ1-3	TRBV28	TGTGCCAGCAGTTTTCCGGGACTCTCTGGAAACACCATATATTTT	CASSFPGLSGNTIYF
.	11	.	TRBJ1-4	TRBV6-5	TGTGCCAGCAGCCTAAATGAAAAACTGTTTTTT	CASSLNEKLFF
.	14	.	TRBJ1-1	TRBV30	TGTGCCTGGAGTGTACAGGGAACAGGGTCTGAAGCTTTCTTT	CAWSVQGTGSEAFF
.	16	TRBD2	TRBJ2-2	TRBV11-2	TGTGCCAGCAGCCCAAGAGGCGGGGGGCAGGCCGGGGAGCTGTTTTTT	CASSPRGGGQAGELFF
.	13	.	TRBJ2-5	TRBV6-6	TGTGCCAGCAGCCGAGCGGCTCAAGAGACCCAGTACTTC	CASSRAAQETQYF
.	14	.	TRBJ1-1	TRBV29-1	TGCAGCGTTCGAGGGGGGGAGAGAGGCACTGAAGCTTTCTTT	CSVRGGERGTEAFF
.	13	TRBD2	TRBJ2-1	TRBV30	TGTGCCTGGATGAGCGGGACCTACAATGAGCAGTTCTTC	CAWMSGTYNEQFF
.	19	TRBD1	TRBJ1-5	TRBV7-8	TGTGCCAGCAGCAATAGGCTGGACAGGAATACCCTTAGCAATCAGCCCCAGCATTTT	CASSNRLDRNTLSNQPQHF
once	14	TRBD1	TRBJ1-2	TRBV5-1	TGCGCCAGCAGGGGTGTTACAGGGGGCCGTGGCTACACCTTC	CASRGVTGGRGYTF
.	15	.	TRBJ1-1	TRBV5-1	TGCGCCAGCAGCTCGGGGGAAGGACCGAACACTGAAGCTTTCTTT	CASSSGEGPNTEAFF
.	16	TRBD2	TRBJ2-3	TRBV7-6	TGTGCCAGCAGCTTAGGATCTAGCGGGACCTTTCATACGCAGTATTTT	CASSLGSSGTFHTQYF
few	12	.	TRBJ2-1	TRBV7-9	TGTGCCAGCAGCGACCTGAGCGGGGAGCAGTTCTTC	CASSDLSGEQFF
.	15	.	TRBJ2-2	TRBV6-5	TGTGCCAGCAGGCCCGACAGGTCAGGCGCCGGGGAGCTGTTTTTT	CASRPDRSGAGELFF
.	13	.	TRBJ1-4	TRBV30	TGTGCCTGGAGTGGAGCAACTAATGAAAAACTGTTTTTT	CAWSGATNEKLFF
few	15	TRBD1	TRBJ2-3	TRBV4-3	TGCGCCAGCAGCCAAGATTACAGGGGGACAGATACGCAGTATTTT	CASSQDYRGTDTQYF